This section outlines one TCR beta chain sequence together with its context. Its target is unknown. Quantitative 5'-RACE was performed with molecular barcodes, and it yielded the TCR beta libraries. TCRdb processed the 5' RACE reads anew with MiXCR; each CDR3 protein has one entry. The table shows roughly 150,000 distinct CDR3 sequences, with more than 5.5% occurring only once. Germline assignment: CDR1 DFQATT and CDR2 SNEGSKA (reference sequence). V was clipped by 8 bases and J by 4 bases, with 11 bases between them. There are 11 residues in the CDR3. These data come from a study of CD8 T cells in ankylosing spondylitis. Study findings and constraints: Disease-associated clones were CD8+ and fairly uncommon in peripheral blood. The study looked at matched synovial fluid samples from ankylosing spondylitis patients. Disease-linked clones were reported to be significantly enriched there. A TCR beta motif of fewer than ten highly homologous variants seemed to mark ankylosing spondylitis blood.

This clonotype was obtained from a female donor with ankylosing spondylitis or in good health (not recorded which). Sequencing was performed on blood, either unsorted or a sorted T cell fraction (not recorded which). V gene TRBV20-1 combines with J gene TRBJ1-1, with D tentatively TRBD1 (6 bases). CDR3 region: CSPGDGTEAFF. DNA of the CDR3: TGCAGTCCAGGGGACGGCACTGAAGCTTTCTTT.